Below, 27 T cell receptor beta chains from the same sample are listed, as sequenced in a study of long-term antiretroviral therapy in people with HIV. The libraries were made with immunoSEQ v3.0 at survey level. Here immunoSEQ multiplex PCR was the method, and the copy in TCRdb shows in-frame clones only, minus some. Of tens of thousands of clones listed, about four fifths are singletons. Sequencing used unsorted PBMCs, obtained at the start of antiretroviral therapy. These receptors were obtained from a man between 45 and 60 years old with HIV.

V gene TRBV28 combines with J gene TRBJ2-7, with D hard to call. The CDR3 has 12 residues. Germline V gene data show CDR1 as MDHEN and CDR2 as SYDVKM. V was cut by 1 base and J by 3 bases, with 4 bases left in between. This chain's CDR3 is CASSLYSYEQYF. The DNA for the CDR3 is TGTGCCAGCAGTTTATACAGCTACGAGCAGTACTTC.

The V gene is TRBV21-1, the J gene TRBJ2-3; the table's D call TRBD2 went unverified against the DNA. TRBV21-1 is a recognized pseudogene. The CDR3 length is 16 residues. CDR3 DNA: TGTGCCAGAGAGAGACAAGCGGGAGATAGGGCAGATACGCAGTATTTT. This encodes CARERQAGDRADTQYF.

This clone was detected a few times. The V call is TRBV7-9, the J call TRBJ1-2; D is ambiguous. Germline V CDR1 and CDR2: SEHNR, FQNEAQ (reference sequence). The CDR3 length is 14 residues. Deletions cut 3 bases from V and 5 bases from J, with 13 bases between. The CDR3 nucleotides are TGTGCCAGCAGCTTGAGCCCGATCGGGTATGGCTACACCTTC. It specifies CASSLSPIGYGYTF.

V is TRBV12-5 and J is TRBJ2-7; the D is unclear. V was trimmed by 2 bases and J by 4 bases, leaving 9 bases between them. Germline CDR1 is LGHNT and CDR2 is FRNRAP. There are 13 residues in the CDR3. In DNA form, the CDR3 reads TGTGCTAGTGGTTTGTGGGGTAAATACGAGCAGTACTTC. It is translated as CASGLWGKYEQYF.

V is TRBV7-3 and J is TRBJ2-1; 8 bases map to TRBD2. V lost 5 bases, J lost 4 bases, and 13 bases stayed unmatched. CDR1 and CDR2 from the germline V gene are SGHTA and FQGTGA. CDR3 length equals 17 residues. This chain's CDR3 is CASSPSGGLTGYNEQFF. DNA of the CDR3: TGTGCCAGCAGCCCCAGCGGGGGTCTAACGGGGTACAATGAGCAGTTCTTC.

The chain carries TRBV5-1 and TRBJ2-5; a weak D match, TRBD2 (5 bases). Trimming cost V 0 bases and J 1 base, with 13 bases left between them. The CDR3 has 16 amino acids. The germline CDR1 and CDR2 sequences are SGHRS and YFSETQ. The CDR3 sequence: CASSLAGVPRQETQYF. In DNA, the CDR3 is TGCGCCAGCAGCTTGGCCGGGGTACCGCGCCAAGAGACCCAGTACTTC.

DNA for the CDR3: TGTGCCAGCAGCGTAGCTGCAGGCCTTGATACCTATGGCTACACCTTC. Translated: CASSVAAGLDTYGYTF. V and J are TRBV9 and TRBJ1-2, with D unresolved. From germline, CDR1 is SGDLS and CDR2 YYNGEE. V lost 0 bases to trimming and J lost 4 bases, with 16 bases between them. There are 16 residues in the CDR3.

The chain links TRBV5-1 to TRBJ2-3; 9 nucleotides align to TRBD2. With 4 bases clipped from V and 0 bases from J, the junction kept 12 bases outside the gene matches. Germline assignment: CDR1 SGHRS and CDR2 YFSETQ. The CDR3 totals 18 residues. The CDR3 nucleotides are TGCGCCAGCAGCCAGATTAATAGCGGGGGCATAAGCACAGATACGCAGTATTTT. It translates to CASSQINSGGISTDTQYF.

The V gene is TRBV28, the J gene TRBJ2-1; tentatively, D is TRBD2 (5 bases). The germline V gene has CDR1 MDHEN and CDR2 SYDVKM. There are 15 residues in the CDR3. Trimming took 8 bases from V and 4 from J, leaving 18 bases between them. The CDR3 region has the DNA TGTGCCAGCGGGGAAGGACTGGTAATGTACAATGAGCAGTTCTTC. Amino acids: CASGEGLVMYNEQFF.

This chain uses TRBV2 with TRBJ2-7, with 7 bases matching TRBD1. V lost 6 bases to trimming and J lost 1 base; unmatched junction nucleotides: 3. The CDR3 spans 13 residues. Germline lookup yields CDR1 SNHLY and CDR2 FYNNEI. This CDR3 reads CASSTGQSYEQYF. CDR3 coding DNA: TGTGCCAGCAGCACGGGACAGTCCTACGAGCAGTACTTC.

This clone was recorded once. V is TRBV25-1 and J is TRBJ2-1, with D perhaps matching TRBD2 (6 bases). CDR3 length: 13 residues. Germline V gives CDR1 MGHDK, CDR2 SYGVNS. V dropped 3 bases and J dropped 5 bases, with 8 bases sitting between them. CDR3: CASSEGTHNEQFF. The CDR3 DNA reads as TGTGCCAGCAGTGAGGGGACTCACAATGAGCAGTTCTTC.

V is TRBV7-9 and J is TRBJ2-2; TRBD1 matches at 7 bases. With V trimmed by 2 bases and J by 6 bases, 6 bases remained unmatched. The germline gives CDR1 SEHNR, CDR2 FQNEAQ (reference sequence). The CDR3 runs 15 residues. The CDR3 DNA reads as TGTGCCAGCAGCTTATCGAGGGGGCTCGCCGGGGAGCTGTTTTTT. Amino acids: CASSLSRGLAGELFF.

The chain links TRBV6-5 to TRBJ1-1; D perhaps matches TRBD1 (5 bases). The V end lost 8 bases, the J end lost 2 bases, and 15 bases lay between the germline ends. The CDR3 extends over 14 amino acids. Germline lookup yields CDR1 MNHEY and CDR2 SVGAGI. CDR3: CASCPPGVNTEAFF. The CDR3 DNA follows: TGTGCCAGCTGCCCACCGGGGGTAAACACTGAAGCTTTCTTT.

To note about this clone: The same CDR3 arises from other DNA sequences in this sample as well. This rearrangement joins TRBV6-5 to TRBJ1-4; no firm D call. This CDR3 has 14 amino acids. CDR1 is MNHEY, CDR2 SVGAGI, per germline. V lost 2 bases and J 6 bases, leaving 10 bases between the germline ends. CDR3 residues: CASSYSRRDEKLFF. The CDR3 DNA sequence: TGTGCCAGCAGTTACAGTCGGAGGGATGAAAAACTGTTTTTT.

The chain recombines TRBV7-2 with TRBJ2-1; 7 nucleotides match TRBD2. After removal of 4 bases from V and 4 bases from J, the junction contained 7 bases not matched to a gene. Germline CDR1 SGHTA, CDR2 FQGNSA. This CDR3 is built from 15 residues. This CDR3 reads CASSSTTGGYNEQFF. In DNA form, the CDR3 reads TGTGCCAGCAGCTCCACGACCGGGGGGTACAATGAGCAGTTCTTC.

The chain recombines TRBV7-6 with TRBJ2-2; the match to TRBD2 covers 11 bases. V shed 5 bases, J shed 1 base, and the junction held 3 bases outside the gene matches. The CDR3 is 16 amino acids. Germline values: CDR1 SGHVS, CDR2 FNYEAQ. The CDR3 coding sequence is TGTGCCAGCAGCCTAGGACTAGCGGGGAACACCGGGGAGCTGTTTTTT. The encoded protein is CASSLGLAGNTGELFF.

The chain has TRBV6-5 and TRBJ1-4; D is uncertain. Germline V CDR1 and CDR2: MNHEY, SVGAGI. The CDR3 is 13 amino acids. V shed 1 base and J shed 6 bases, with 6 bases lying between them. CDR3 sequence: CASSYFPDEKLFF. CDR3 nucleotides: TGTGCCAGCAGTTACTTCCCAGATGAAAAACTGTTTTTT.

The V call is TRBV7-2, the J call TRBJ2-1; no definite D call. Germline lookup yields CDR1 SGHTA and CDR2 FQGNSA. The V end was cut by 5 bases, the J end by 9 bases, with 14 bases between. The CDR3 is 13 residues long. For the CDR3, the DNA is TGTGCCAGCAGCCTGGCCTTTCCAGGTGAGCAGTTCTTC. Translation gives CASSLAFPGEQFF.

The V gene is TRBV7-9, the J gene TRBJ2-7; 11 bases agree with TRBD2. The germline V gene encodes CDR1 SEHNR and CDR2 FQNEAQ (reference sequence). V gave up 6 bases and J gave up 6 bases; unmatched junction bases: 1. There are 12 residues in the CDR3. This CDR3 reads CASSGTSGEQYF. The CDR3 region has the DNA TGTGCCAGCAGTGGGACTAGCGGCGAGCAGTACTTC.

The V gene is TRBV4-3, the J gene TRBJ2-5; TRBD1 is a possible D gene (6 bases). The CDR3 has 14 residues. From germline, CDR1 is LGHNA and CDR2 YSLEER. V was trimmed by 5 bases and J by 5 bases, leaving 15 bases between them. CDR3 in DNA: TGCGCCAGCAGCGCAAGATATGGACAGGAGACCCAGTACTTC. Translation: CASSARYGQETQYF.

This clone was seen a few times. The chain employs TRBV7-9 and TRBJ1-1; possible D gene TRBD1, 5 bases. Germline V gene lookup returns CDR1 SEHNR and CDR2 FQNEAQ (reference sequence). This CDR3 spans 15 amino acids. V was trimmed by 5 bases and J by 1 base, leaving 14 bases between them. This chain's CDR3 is CASSQTANPNTEAFF. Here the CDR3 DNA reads TGTGCCAGCAGCCAGACAGCGAATCCGAACACTGAAGCTTTCTTT.

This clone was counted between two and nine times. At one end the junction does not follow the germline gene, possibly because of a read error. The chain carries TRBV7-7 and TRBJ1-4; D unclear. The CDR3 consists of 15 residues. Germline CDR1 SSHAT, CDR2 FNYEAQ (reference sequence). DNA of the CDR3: TGTGCTAGCAGCTTTAGTGAGAGCCGCGGGGAAAAACTGTTTTTT. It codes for CASSFSESRGEKLFF.

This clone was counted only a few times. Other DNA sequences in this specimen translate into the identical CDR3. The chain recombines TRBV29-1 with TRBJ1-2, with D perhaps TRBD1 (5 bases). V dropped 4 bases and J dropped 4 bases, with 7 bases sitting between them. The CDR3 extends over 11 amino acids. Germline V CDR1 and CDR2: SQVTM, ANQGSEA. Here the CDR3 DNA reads TGCAGCGTTGGGGGGAGCTATGGCTACACCTTC. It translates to CSVGGSYGYTF.

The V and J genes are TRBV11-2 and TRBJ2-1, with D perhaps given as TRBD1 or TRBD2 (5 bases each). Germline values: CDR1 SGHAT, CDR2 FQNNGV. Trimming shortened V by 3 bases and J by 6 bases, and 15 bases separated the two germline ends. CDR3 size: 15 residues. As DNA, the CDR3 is TGTGCCAGCAGCTTGCAGGGCCTGGGGGTCAATGAGCAGTTCTTC. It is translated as CASSLQGLGVNEQFF.

The CDR3 here is CASSSTGGSNQPQHF. CDR3 DNA: TGTGCCAGCAGCTCTACAGGGGGAAGCAATCAGCCCCAGCATTTT. The V gene is TRBV27, the J gene TRBJ1-5; 8 nucleotides agree with TRBD1. The CDR3 runs 15 residues. The trim removed 6 bases at V and 1 base at J, leaving 5 bases unmatched. CDR1 is MNHEY, CDR2 SMNVEV, per germline (reference sequence).

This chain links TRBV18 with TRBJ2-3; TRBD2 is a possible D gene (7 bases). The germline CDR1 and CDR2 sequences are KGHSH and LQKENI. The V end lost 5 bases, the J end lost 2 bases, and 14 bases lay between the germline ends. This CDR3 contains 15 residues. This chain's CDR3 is CASSSLAGATDTQYF. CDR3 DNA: TGTGCCAGCTCATCCCTGGCGGGGGCCACAGATACGCAGTATTTT.

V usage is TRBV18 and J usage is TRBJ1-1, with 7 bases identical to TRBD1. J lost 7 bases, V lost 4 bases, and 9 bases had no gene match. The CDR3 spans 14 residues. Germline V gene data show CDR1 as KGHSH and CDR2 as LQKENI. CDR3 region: CASSLNQRQGEAFF. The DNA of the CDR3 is TGTGCCAGCTCACTAAACCAGCGACAGGGTGAAGCTTTCTTT.